The rows below give T cell receptor beta chains drawn from one sample of a study of cytomegalovirus exposure and HLA in healthy donors. The repertoire was sequenced with immunoSEQ multiplex PCR; TCRdb's copy has only in-frame clones and lacks some. The sample lists more than 90,000 clones, just over 75% occurring once. Specimen: PBMCs. Receptors were obtained from a man between 25 and 39 years old in good health and CMV-seronegative. Both conserved end residues are part of each CDR3. A D gene is named only where the DNA matches it firmly. Clone sizes are given selectively: once, few, many, or a class where the clone is expanded.

D gene	J gene	V gene	clone size	CDR3 protein	CDR3 DNA
-	TRBJ2-1	TRBV5-1	-	CASSLVGPSDSSYNEQFF	TGCGCCAGCAGCTTGGTGGGCCCTAGCGACAGCTCCTACAATGAGCAGTTCTTC
TRBD1	TRBJ1-2	TRBV7-8	-	CASSEGQNYGYTF	TGTGCCAGCAGCGAGGGACAGAACTATGGCTACACCTTC
-	TRBJ2-2	TRBV9	-	CASSVAMSTGELFF	TGTGCCAGCAGCGTAGCGATGAGCACCGGGGAGCTGTTTTTT
-	TRBJ1-2	TRBV21-1	-	CASGTETFCGYTF	TGTGCCAGCGGGACAGAGACTTTTTGTGGCTACACCTTC
TRBD1	TRBJ1-6	TRBV18	-	CASSSDRAGDSPLHF	TGTGCCAGCTCATCTGACAGGGCTGGGGATTCACCCCTCCACTTT
-	TRBJ1-2	TRBV14	once	CASSQDVYSNYGYTF	TGTGCCAGCAGCCAAGATGTTTACAGTAACTATGGCTACACCTTC
TRBD1	TRBJ1-4	TRBV7-6	-	CASSLSALRTGSEKLFF	TGTGCCAGCAGCTTGTCGGCGCTTAGGACAGGGTCTGAAAAACTGTTTTTT
TRBD1	TRBJ1-5	TRBV4-2	once	CASSQAVTGGLGQPQHF	TGTGCCAGCAGCCAAGCTGTCACAGGGGGTTTAGGTCAGCCCCAGCATTTT
TRBD2	TRBJ2-1	TRBV7-3	-	CASSFLAGGPRDEQFF	TGTGCCAGCAGCTTCCTTGCGGGGGGGCCTCGCGATGAGCAGTTCTTC
-	TRBJ2-6	TRBV5-1	-	CASSLDGGSGANVLTF	TGCGCCAGCAGCTTGGACGGGGGCTCTGGGGCCAACGTCCTGACTTTC
TRBD2	TRBJ2-1	TRBV4-1	-	CASSGGREAYNEQFF	TGCGCCAGCAGCGGCGGGAGGGAGGCCTACAATGAGCAGTTCTTC
TRBD2	TRBJ2-5	TRBV10-2	-	CASSPLAGADETQYF	TGCGCCAGCAGTCCCCTAGCGGGAGCTGATGAGACCCAGTACTTC
-	TRBJ1-2	TRBV9	-	CASSPSRGNYGYTF	TGTGCCAGCAGCCCATCTAGGGGTAACTATGGCTACACCTTC
TRBD1	TRBJ1-2	TRBV10-3	-	CAISGRGTEKTNYGYTF	TGTGCCATCAGTGGGAGGGGGACAGAAAAGACTAACTATGGCTACACCTTC
-	TRBJ1-2	TRBV19	-	CASSINGANYGYTF	TGTGCCAGTAGTATCAACGGAGCTAACTATGGCTACACCTTC
-	TRBJ1-1	TRBV7-2	-	CASSLGTFPNTEAFF	TGTGCCAGCAGCTTAGGGACATTTCCGAACACTGAAGCTTTCTTT
TRBD2	TRBJ2-3	TRBV5-1	-	CASPRLAGGRDTQYF	TGCGCCAGCCCTAGACTAGCGGGAGGTCGGGATACGCAGTATTTT
-	TRBJ2-7	TRBV7-2	-	CASSSYRDSYEQYF	TGTGCCAGCAGCTCCTATCGGGACTCTTACGAGCAGTACTTC
-	TRBJ1-6	TRBV27	-	CASSLASRGISRSPLHF	TGTGCCAGCAGTTTAGCCTCTCGGGGGATTAGCCGTTCACCCCTCCACTTT
TRBD2	TRBJ2-1	TRBV15	-	CATSRDLTSGVYNEQFF	TGTGCCACCAGCAGAGATCTAACTAGCGGCGTCTACAATGAGCAGTTCTTC
TRBD1	TRBJ2-1	TRBV5-1	-	CASSRDRAGNEQFF	TGCGCCAGCAGCCGGGACAGGGCTGGCAATGAGCAGTTCTTC
-	TRBJ1-2	TRBV14	once	CASSQLSGNYGYTF	TGTGCCAGCAGCCAGTTGTCGGGAAACTATGGCTACACCTTC
-	TRBJ1-1	TRBV29-1	-	CSVEGQVRTEAFF	TGCAGCGTTGAAGGACAGGTAAGAACTGAAGCTTTCTTT
-	TRBJ1-1	TRBV7-9	-	CASSLDGTKNTEAFF	TGTGCCAGCAGCTTAGATGGGACAAAAAACACTGAGGCTTTCTTT
-	TRBJ2-5	TRBV29-1	-	CSVETGGRMGETQYF	TGCAGCGTTGAAACCGGTGGCAGGATGGGAGAGACCCAGTACTTC
-	TRBJ2-1	TRBV10-1	-	CASSDGYNEQFF	TGCGCCAGCAGTGACGGGTACAATGAGCAGTTCTTC
TRBD1	TRBJ2-2	TRBV7-9	-	CASSLGDRATGELFF	TGTGCCAGCAGCTTAGGGGACAGGGCCACCGGGGAGCTGTTTTTT
-	TRBJ2-1	TRBV27	-	CASSFLSSYNEQFF	TGTGCCAGCAGTTTCCTGAGCTCCTACAATGAGCAGTTCTTC
TRBD1	TRBJ1-6	TRBV19	few	CASRERTGHSPLHF	TGTGCCAGTAGAGAAAGGACAGGCCATTCACCCCTCCACTTT
-	TRBJ2-2	TRBV9	-	CASSVGGGATGELFF	TGTGCCAGCAGCGTAGGTGGGGGGGCCACCGGGGAGCTGTTTTTT
-	TRBJ1-3	TRBV9	-	CASSARIYSGNTIYF	TGTGCCAGCAGCGCCAGGATCTACTCTGGAAACACCATATATTTT
-	TRBJ1-2	TRBV18	-	CASSPLPGDGYTF	TGTGCCAGCTCACCCCTCCCAGGTGATGGCTACACCTTC
-	TRBJ2-1	TRBV27	-	CASRTQGNEQFF	TGTGCCAGCAGGACACAGGGTAATGAGCAGTTCTTC
-	TRBJ1-2	TRBV4-2	-	CASSLPGVGGYTF	TGTGCCAGCAGCCTACCGGGAGTCGGTGGCTACACCTTC
-	TRBJ1-2	TRBV4-2	-	CASSQKDSVHYGYTF	TGTGCCAGCAGCCAGAAGGACAGCGTCCACTATGGCTACACCTTC
-	TRBJ1-3	TRBV5-1	-	CASSLGPQGEAGNTIYF	TGCGCCAGCAGCTTGGGACCTCAGGGTGAAGCTGGAAACACCATATATTTT
-	TRBJ2-7	TRBV6-5	few	CASSRRNGVEQYF	TGTGCCAGCAGTAGGAGAAACGGGGTCGAGCAGTACTTC
TRBD1	TRBJ1-1	TRBV6-4	-	CASRKGTEAGHTEAFF	TGTGCCAGCAGGAAAGGGACAGAAGCGGGCCACACTGAAGCTTTCTTT
-	TRBJ1-5	TRBV7-8	few	CASSLGRHSNQPQHF	TGTGCCAGCAGCTTAGGACGACATAGCAATCAGCCCCAGCATTTT
-	TRBJ1-5	TRBV5-8	-	CASSPTTGRHQPQHF	TGTGCCAGCAGCCCGACAACAGGGCGGCATCAGCCCCAGCATTTT
-	TRBJ1-2	TRBV5-1	-	CASSWEGNGYTF	TGCGCCAGCAGCTGGGAGGGCAACGGCTACACCTTC
-	TRBJ2-7	TRBV10-3	-	CAISDRGRSYEQYF	TGTGCCATCAGTGATCGGGGGAGGAGCTACGAGCAGTACTTC